This entry lists 15 T cell receptor beta chains sequenced from one sample in a study of cytomegalovirus exposure and HLA in healthy donors. PCR used 60 Vbeta primers and 13 Jbeta primers. The protocol was immunoSEQ multiplex PCR, while the TCRdb copy is restricted to in-frame clones and leaves out a portion. The repertoire holds some 150,000 clones, around nine tenths seen once, with 0.7% to 1% in the top ten. The sequenced sample was PBMCs. These receptors were obtained from a woman under 40 in good health and CMV-seronegative.

The chain carries TRBV29-1 and TRBJ1-4; 9 bases fit TRBD1. The germline V gene has CDR1 SQVTM and CDR2 ANQGSEA. The CDR3 has 17 residues. Germline trimming cut 6 bases from V and 8 bases from J; bases unmatched to any gene: 19. CDR3 amino acids: CSVVVGVLGQGREKLFF. CDR3 DNA: TGCAGCGTCGTGGTGGGGGTCTTGGGACAGGGTAGGGAAAAACTGTTTTTT. The full variable domain, with the rest looked up from reference TRBV29-1 and TRBJ1-4, is SAVISQKPSRDICQRGTSLTIQCQVDSQVTMMFWYRQQPGQSLTLIATANQGSEATYESGFVIDKFPISRPNLTFSTLTVSNMSPEDSSIYLCSVVVGVLGQGREKLFFGSGTQLSVL.

The rearrangement joins TRBV5-1 to TRBJ2-7, with TRBD2 matching over 9 bases. This CDR3 has 17 amino acids. Germline V CDR1 and CDR2: SGHRS, YFSETQ. V shed 0 bases, J shed 6 bases, and the junction held 13 bases outside the gene matches. The CDR3 protein is CASSLGALRAGGGEQYF. In DNA, the CDR3 is TGCGCCAGCAGCTTGGGGGCCCTGAGAGCGGGAGGAGGCGAGCAGTACTTC.

This clone came up a few times. V usage is TRBV6-6 and J usage is TRBJ1-1; 8 bases align to TRBD1. V gave up 4 bases and J gave up 4 bases; unmatched junction bases: 8. The germline CDR1 and CDR2 sequences are MNHNY and SVGAGI (reference sequence). CDR3 size: 15 residues. This CDR3 is CASSSPRGRSTEAFF. The DNA of the CDR3 is TGTGCCAGCAGTTCCCCCAGGGGGCGGAGCACTGAAGCTTTCTTT.

The genes are TRBV7-2 and TRBJ2-1; 7 bases align to TRBD1. J was trimmed by 4 bases and V by 5 bases; bases with no gene match: 5. Germline V CDR1 and CDR2: SGHTA, FQGNSA. This CDR3 spans 14 amino acids. The CDR3 here is CASSLDRVYNEQFF. In DNA form, the CDR3 reads TGTGCCAGCAGCCTTGACAGGGTTTACAATGAGCAGTTCTTC.

The J gene is TRBJ2-7, the V gene TRBV27, with 7 nucleotides matching TRBD1. This CDR3 has 14 residues. The V gene's germline CDR1 is MNHEY and CDR2 SMNVEV (reference sequence). V was pared by 2 bases and J by 5 bases, with 6 bases of the junction left unmatched. DNA for the CDR3: TGTGCCAGCAGTTTAACAGGGGTTACCAACGAGCAGTACTTC. It encodes CASSLTGVTNEQYF.

This clone was picked up one time. This chain joins TRBV11-2 and TRBJ1-1; D unresolved. CDR3 length: 11 amino acids. Germline values: CDR1 SGHAT, CDR2 FQNNGV. Between the trimmed V and J ends, which lost 2 bases and 8 bases, there was a span of 6 bases. The CDR3 nucleotides read TGTGCCAGCAGCTTAACGGGGGAAGCTTTCTTT. Its translation: CASSLTGEAFF.

This clone was found a few times. CDR3 nucleotide sequence: TGTGCCAGCAGCCCTCGACAGGGGGCGAATGAAAAACTGTTTTTT. This encodes CASSPRQGANEKLFF. The chain has TRBV7-9 and TRBJ1-4; 10 positions agree with TRBD1. The CDR3 is made up of 15 amino acids. The germline gives CDR1 SEHNR, CDR2 FQNEAQ (reference sequence). V lost 5 bases to trimming and J lost 5 bases; unmatched junction nucleotides: 5.

This clone showed up just once. This chain connects TRBV19 to TRBJ2-3; 8 bases agree with TRBD1. The trim removed 6 bases at V and 6 bases at J, leaving 2 bases unmatched. The CDR3 is 12 amino acids. From germline, CDR1 is LNHDA and CDR2 SQIVND (reference sequence). This CDR3 reads CASRPGGDTQYF. In DNA form, the CDR3 reads TGTGCCAGTAGGCCAGGGGGCGATACGCAGTATTTT.

J is TRBJ1-6 and V is TRBV4-3; a possible D gene is TRBD1 (6 bases). Trimming shortened V by 1 base and J by 10 bases, and 23 bases separated the two germline ends. The length of the CDR3 is 18 residues. Germline CDR1 is LGHNA and CDR2 is YSLEER. CDR3 in amino acids: CASSQGPARGGSDSPLHF. The CDR3 nucleotides are TGCGCCAGCAGCCAAGGCCCCGCAAGGGGGGGCTCGGACTCACCCCTCCACTTT.

V is TRBV7-9 and J is TRBJ2-1; D might be TRBD1 (6 bases). Germline loops: CDR1 SEHNR, CDR2 FQNEAQ (reference sequence). Deletions cut 2 bases from V and 5 bases from J, with 25 bases between. The CDR3 spans 19 residues. The CDR3 reads CASSLMWGPWADENNEQFF. The DNA of the CDR3 is TGTGCCAGCAGCTTAATGTGGGGGCCATGGGCGGATGAGAACAATGAGCAGTTCTTC.

The chain couples TRBV28 to TRBJ1-3; a possible D gene is TRBD1 (5 bases). The V and J ends lost 4 bases and 2 bases respectively, with 9 bases between them. Per germline, CDR1 MDHEN and CDR2 SYDVKM. This CDR3 is 14 amino acids long. CDR3 in amino acids: CASSWPGPGNTIYF. Written as DNA, the CDR3 is TGTGCCAGCAGTTGGCCAGGGCCTGGAAACACCATATATTTT.

This chain links TRBV7-2 with TRBJ1-2, with D uncertain. Between the trimmed V and J ends, which lost 5 bases and 4 bases, there was a span of 11 bases. Germline lookup yields CDR1 SGHTA and CDR2 FQGNSA. The CDR3 length is 13 residues. The CDR3 sequence: CASSPGGAYGYTF. Written as DNA, the CDR3 is TGTGCCAGCAGCCCCGGCGGAGCCTATGGCTACACCTTC.

This chain uses TRBV9 with TRBJ1-5, with 7 bases aligning to TRBD1. This CDR3 region has 15 residues. The germline V gene encodes CDR1 SGDLS and CDR2 YYNGEE. V trimming: 4 bases; J trimming: 2 bases; junction bases outside the gene matches: 6. The CDR3 region has the DNA TGTGCCAGCAGCTCGACAGGGTACGGCAATCAGCCCCAGCATTTT. This codes for CASSSTGYGNQPQHF. The whole variable domain, filled in from reference TRBV9 and TRBJ1-5, reads DSGVTQTPKHLITATGQRVTLRCSPRSGDLSVYWYQQSLDQGLQFLIQYYNGEERAKGNILERFSAQQFPDLHSELNLSSLELGDSALYFCASSSTGYGNQPQHFGDGTRLSIL.

The rearrangement uses TRBV7-9 and TRBJ2-2, with 11 bases fitting TRBD2. This CDR3 spans 15 amino acids. Per germline, CDR1 SEHNR and CDR2 FQNEAQ (reference sequence). After removal of 1 base from V and 5 bases from J, the junction contained 0 bases not matched to a gene. The CDR3 spells CASSLGTSGTGELFF. The CDR3 nucleotides are TGTGCCAGCAGCTTAGGGACTAGCGGGACCGGGGAGCTGTTTTTT.

This clone came up a few times. The chain employs TRBV13 and TRBJ2-7, with 7 bases fitting TRBD1. V trimming: 5 bases; J trimming: 1 base; junction bases outside the gene matches: 5. Germline V CDR1 and CDR2: PRHDT, FYEKMQ (reference sequence). The CDR3 has 14 residues. The CDR3 reads CASSRLQGSYEQYF. CDR3 coding DNA: TGTGCCAGCAGCCGCTTACAGGGGTCCTACGAGCAGTACTTC.